These 9 T cell receptor beta chains originate from one sample sequenced in a study of CD8+ T cells in alopecia areata. Treatment specified: oral pan-JAK inhibitor, 5-10 mg twice daily. Following extraction, RNA underwent reverse transcription to cDNA, which served as the sequencing template. Some clones are missing from TCRdb's copy, which holds only in-frame ones; the method was immunoSEQ multiplex PCR. Among 190,000 or so clones listed, around 60% were seen once. Material: CD4+ T cells sorted from blood, obtained at week 4, from a patient treated with tofacitinib. The receptors stem from a human donor with alopecia areata.

The V call is TRBV5-6, the J call TRBJ2-3; D remains unclear. V gave up 0 bases and J gave up 2 bases, with 13 bases separating them. The CDR3 totals 16 residues. CDR1 SGHDT and CDR2 YYEEEE come from the germline V gene. The CDR3 coding sequence is TGTGCCAGCAGCTTGGCCGGGCAGGCAGCCACAGATACGCAGTATTTT. This codes for CASSLAGQAATDTQYF.

This chain joins TRBV29-1 and TRBJ2-1, with 9 nucleotides matching TRBD1. The CDR3 is 15 amino acids. The V gene's germline CDR1 is SQVTM and CDR2 ANQGSEA. Trimming cost V 0 bases and J 7 bases; bases outside gene matches: 7. CDR3 bases: TGCAGCGTTGAAGATCCTCTCGGGACAGGGAATGAGCAGTTCTTC. This translates into CSVEDPLGTGNEQFF.

This chain links TRBV25-1 with TRBJ2-1; D is unclear. The ends were cut back, 8 bases at V and 6 bases at J, with 14 bases in the middle. This CDR3 region has 13 residues. CDR1 MGHDK and CDR2 SYGVNS come from the germline V gene. The DNA for the CDR3 is TGTGCCAGCGGTTTTGTGGGCTCCAATGAGCAGTTCTTC. This codes for CASGFVGSNEQFF.

The chain carries TRBV4-1 and TRBJ2-1; 9 positions match TRBD1. Germline values: CDR1 MGHRA, CDR2 YSYEKL. This CDR3 has 19 residues. J gave up 0 bases and V 4 bases, and 13 bases lay outside the gene matches. Written as DNA, the CDR3 is TGCGCCAGCAGCCCCCCCCGGGGGACAGGGTTGACCTCCTACAATGAGCAGTTCTTC. It specifies CASSPPRGTGLTSYNEQFF.

This sequence joins TRBV7-2 and TRBJ1-1; 7 bases line up with TRBD1. After removal of 5 bases from V and 8 bases from J, the junction contained 8 bases not matched to a gene. Germline V gene sequence: CDR1 SGHTA, CDR2 FQGNSA. The CDR3 totals 13 residues. The CDR3 region is CASSPDRETEAFF. CDR3 bases: TGTGCCAGCAGCCCCGACAGGGAAACGGAAGCTTTCTTT.

The chain joins TRBV10-3 to TRBJ2-4; 10 bases line up with TRBD2. Germline V gene sequence: CDR1 ENHRY, CDR2 SYGVKD. Trimming cost V 6 bases and J 0 bases; bases outside gene matches: 2. CDR3 length equals 15 residues. The CDR3 DNA follows: TGTGCCATCAGCAGCGGGGGGGCAGCCAAAAACATTCAGTACTTC. Its translation: CAISSGGAAKNIQYF.

The rearrangement uses TRBV29-1 and TRBJ1-1, with D unresolved. Trimming left V 2 bases short and J 0 bases short, with 7 bases between. Looked up from germline, CDR1 is SQVTM and CDR2 is ANQGSEA. The CDR3 has 13 residues. DNA of the CDR3: TGCAGCGTTGAAAGAGGCATGAACACTGAAGCTTTCTTT. Amino acids: CSVERGMNTEAFF.

This chain connects TRBV30 to TRBJ1-5; D is unresolved. The CDR3 is 13 amino acids. V was pared by 3 bases and J by 1 base, with 7 bases between. Germline-derived CDR1 and CDR2 are GTSNPN and SVGIG (reference sequence). CDR3 sequence reads: CAWSRRSNQPQHF. CDR3 bases: TGTGCCTGGAGCAGGAGGAGCAATCAGCCCCAGCATTTT.

The rearrangement uses TRBV29-1 and TRBJ1-6, with D unresolved. Trimming took 4 bases from V and 3 from J, leaving 7 bases between them. Germline CDR1 and CDR2: SQVTM and ANQGSEA. The length of the CDR3 is 13 residues. The CDR3, as DNA: TGCAGCGTTGGGTTAAGCTATAATTCACCCCTCCACTTT. As protein: CSVGLSYNSPLHF.